Many counts were recorded for the clone carrying this T cell receptor beta chain. Its specificity is not known. These data originate in a study of regulatory T cells in long-lasting Graves disease. Arm-PCR with iRepertoire HTBI primers amplified the CDR3 regions for these TCR beta libraries. TCRdb redid the calling of the multiplex PCR reads with MiXCR, one entry per CDR3 protein. The data show under 450,000 distinct CDR3 sequences, 20% to 25% seen once. The CDR3 contains 16 residues. Germline lookup yields CDR1 MNHEY and CDR2 SMNVEV (reference sequence). After removal of 6 bases from V and 5 bases from J, the junction contained 11 bases not matched to a gene. Time point in this sample: persistent/refractory GD, antithyroid drugs over 5 years with positive TRAb. TCR sequences were obtained from RNA taken from PBMCs. The study's findings and limits: Those with persistent Graves' had less TCR diversity than newly diagnosed patients. Persistent disease samples used TRBV28, TRBJ1-2 and TRBJ2-5 preferentially.

The receptor comes from a female donor with Graves disease. J is TRBJ2-7 and V is TRBV27; 12 bases are a match to TRBD2. The sample in question was peripheral blood mononuclear cells (PBMCs), obtained when the disease was refractory, from a patient treated with antithyroid drugs. CDR3 region: CASRSSLLAGGNEQYF. CDR3 DNA sequence: TGTGCCAGCAGGAGCTCCCTACTAGCGGGAGGAAACGAGCAGTACTTC.